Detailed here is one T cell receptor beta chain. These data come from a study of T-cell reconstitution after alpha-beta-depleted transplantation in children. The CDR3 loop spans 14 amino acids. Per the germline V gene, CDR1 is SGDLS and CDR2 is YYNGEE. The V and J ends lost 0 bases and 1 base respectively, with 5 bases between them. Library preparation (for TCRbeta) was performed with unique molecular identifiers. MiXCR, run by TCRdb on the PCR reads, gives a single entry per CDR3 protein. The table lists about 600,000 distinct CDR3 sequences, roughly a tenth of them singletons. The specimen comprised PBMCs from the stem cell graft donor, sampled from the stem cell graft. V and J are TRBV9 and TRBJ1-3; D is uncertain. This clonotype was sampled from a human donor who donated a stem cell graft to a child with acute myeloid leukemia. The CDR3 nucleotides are TGTGCCAGCAGCGTAGAGCCTTCTGGAAACACCATATATTTT. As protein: CASSVEPSGNTIYF.